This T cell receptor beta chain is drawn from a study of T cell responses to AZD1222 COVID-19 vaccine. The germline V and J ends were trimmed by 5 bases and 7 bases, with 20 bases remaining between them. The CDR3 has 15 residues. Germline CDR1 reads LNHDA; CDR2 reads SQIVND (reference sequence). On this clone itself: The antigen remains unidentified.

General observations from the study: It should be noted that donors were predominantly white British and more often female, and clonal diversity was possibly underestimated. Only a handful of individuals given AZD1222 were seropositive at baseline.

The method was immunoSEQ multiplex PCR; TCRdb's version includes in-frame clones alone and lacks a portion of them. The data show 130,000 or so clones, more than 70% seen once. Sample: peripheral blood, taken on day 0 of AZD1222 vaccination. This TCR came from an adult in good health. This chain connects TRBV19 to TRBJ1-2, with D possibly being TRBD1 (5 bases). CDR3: CASSLTGTYVGGYTF. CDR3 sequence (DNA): TGTGCCAGTAGTCTCACCGGGACTTATGTTGGTGGCTACACCTTC.